A selection of T cell receptor beta chains follows, all from one sample in a study of blood T cell repertoires in COVID-19. Profiling relied on immunoSEQ multiplex PCR, and the TCRdb table lists in-frame clones only, not all of them. The profile shows about 200,000 clones, 85% of them singletons. The specimen sequenced was PBMCs or T cells enriched from blood (not recorded which). These receptor sequences come from a man aged 40-49 years who had recovered from COVID-19. Each CDR3 is given with its conserved first and last residue. D genes are given only for firm matches. Not all rows give a size; the values are once, few, many and, for expanded clones, a class.

d_call	v_call	cdr3_length	clone_size	j_call	cdr3_aa	cdr3_nt
TRBD1	TRBV7-9	16	NA	TRBJ1-6	CASSSIRTGGLSPLHF	TGTGCCAGCAGCTCCATTCGGACAGGGGGACTTTCACCCCTCCACTTT
NA	TRBV4-1	16	NA	TRBJ1-6	CASSQGRGAGNSPLHF	TGCGCCAGCAGCCAGGGTAGGGGAGCGGGTAATTCACCCCTCCACTTT
NA	TRBV30	15	NA	TRBJ2-7	CAWVVGGGGSYEQYF	TGTGCCTGGGTTGTCGGCGGGGGCGGTTCCTACGAGCAGTACTTC
NA	TRBV27	16	NA	TRBJ1-5	CASSLAGPAGDQPQHF	TGTGCCAGCAGTTTAGCAGGCCCGGCTGGTGATCAGCCCCAGCATTTT
NA	TRBV19	14	NA	TRBJ2-1	CASGDSSSYNEQFF	TGTGCCTCCGGGGACTCCAGCTCCTACAATGAGCAGTTCTTC
NA	TRBV6-5	11	NA	TRBJ2-1	CASSKGNEQFF	TGTGCCAGCAGTAAGGGGAATGAGCAGTTCTTC
NA	TRBV12-3/TRBV12-4	11	NA	TRBJ2-7	CASRLDYEQYF	TGTGCCAGCAGACTCGACTACGAGCAGTACTTC
TRBD1	TRBV7-9	15	NA	TRBJ1-1	CASSGSTTGVHEAFF	TGTGCCAGCAGCGGGAGCACTACAGGGGTTCATGAAGCTTTCTTT
TRBD2	TRBV6-1	15	NA	TRBJ2-2	CASSETSGRPGELFF	TGTGCCAGCAGTGAAACTAGCGGGAGGCCCGGGGAGCTGTTTTTT
TRBD1	TRBV7-3	14	NA	TRBJ2-1	CASSLGTGGFEQFF	TGTGCCAGCAGCTTAGGGACAGGGGGCTTTGAGCAGTTCTTC
NA	TRBV7-8	13	few	TRBJ1-4	CASSYRQSEKLFF	TGTGCCAGCAGCTATCGACAGAGTGAAAAACTGTTTTTT
TRBD2	TRBV7-8	15	NA	TRBJ2-5	CASSTGTSGIETQYF	TGTGCCAGCAGCACCGGGACTAGCGGGATAGAGACCCAGTACTTC
TRBD1	TRBV5-8	15	NA	TRBJ1-5	CASSLIPGQGQPQHF	TGTGCCAGCAGCTTGATTCCGGGACAGGGCCAGCCCCAGCATTTT
NA	TRBV21-1	15	NA	TRBJ1-5	CASSLQVPQGQPQHF	TGTGCCAGCAGCCTACAGGTACCTCAGGGTCAGCCCCAGCATTTT
TRBD1	TRBV5-4	15	NA	TRBJ2-7	CASSLLGTAAFEQYF	TGTGCCAGCAGCTTGCTCGGGACAGCAGCGTTCGAGCAGTACTTC
TRBD2	TRBV13	17	NA	TRBJ2-7	CASSLVSSGRTPYEQYF	TGTGCCAGCAGCTTAGTGAGTAGCGGGAGGACCCCCTACGAGCAGTACTTC
TRBD1	TRBV7-3	14	NA	TRBJ1-1	CASSFQGASTEAFF	TGTGCCAGCAGCTTCCAGGGGGCTTCGACTGAAGCTTTCTTT
NA	TRBV28	16	NA	TRBJ2-1	CASSQIWGGLLPEQFF	TGTGCCAGCAGCCAGATCTGGGGGGGCCTCCTGCCTGAGCAGTTCTTC
NA	TRBV28	15	NA	TRBJ1-2	CASSLPGQAGYGYTF	TGTGCCAGCAGTTTACCGGGTCAGGCGGGCTATGGCTACACCTTC
TRBD2	TRBV30	15	few	TRBJ2-5	CAWTGLAGVLETQYF	TGTGCCTGGACGGGACTAGCGGGAGTCTTAGAGACCCAGTACTTC
NA	TRBV3-1/TRBV3-2	15	NA	TRBJ1-1	CASSRPASMGHEAFF	TGTGCCAGCAGCCGGCCAGCCTCTATGGGACATGAAGCTTTCTTT
TRBD1	TRBV19	15	many	TRBJ2-7	CASRRADRGPYEQYF	TGTGCCAGTAGGCGCGCGGACAGGGGCCCCTACGAGCAGTACTTC
NA	TRBV19	13	NA	TRBJ1-2	CASSSRGNYGYTF	TGTGCCAGTAGTTCCAGGGGTAACTATGGCTACACCTTC
NA	TRBV5-6	15	NA	TRBJ1-6	CASSLGHILNSPLHF	TGTGCCAGCAGCTTGGGGCATATTTTAAATTCACCCCTCCACTTT
TRBD1	TRBV28	13	NA	TRBJ2-7	CASSLTGAYEQYF	TGTGCCAGCAGCCTTACAGGGGCCTACGAGCAGTACTTC
NA	TRBV7-2	14	NA	TRBJ2-5	CASSLYGSQETQYF	TGTGCCAGCAGCTTATACGGTAGCCAAGAGACCCAGTACTTC
NA	TRBV5-4	15	NA	TRBJ1-1	CASSSLSRENTEAFF	TGTGCCAGCAGCTCACTATCCCGGGAAAACACTGAAGCTTTCTTT
NA	TRBV30	13	NA	TRBJ1-2	CASTGRVTLGYTF	TGTGCCTCCACGGGCAGGGTAACTCTTGGCTACACCTTC
NA	TRBV5-1	16	NA	TRBJ1-6	CASSLREYSGNSPLHF	TGCGCCAGCAGCTTAAGGGAGTATTCGGGCAATTCACCCCTCCACTTT
NA	TRBV28	16	NA	TRBJ2-3	CASSTRPAGFTDTQYF	TGTGCCAGCAGTACCCGCCCTGCGGGTTTCACAGATACGCAGTATTTT
TRBD2	TRBV11-1	13	few	TRBJ2-1	CASSQFGGDEQFF	TGTGCCAGCAGCCAATTTGGGGGGGATGAGCAGTTCTTC
NA	TRBV5-4	12	NA	TRBJ2-7	CASRGEAYEQYF	TGTGCCAGCCGAGGCGAGGCCTACGAGCAGTACTTC
NA	TRBV5-6	12	NA	TRBJ2-7	CASSTGNYEQYF	TGTGCCAGCAGCACCGGGAACTACGAGCAGTACTTC
TRBD1	TRBV30	15	NA	TRBJ1-1	CAWSRTGDGNTEAFF	TGTGCCTGGAGCCGAACAGGGGACGGAAACACTGAAGCTTTCTTT
TRBD1	TRBV9	15	NA	TRBJ1-3	CASSPGQGPGNTIYF	TGTGCCAGCAGCCCCGGACAGGGACCTGGAAACACCATATATTTT